The 5 T cell receptor beta chains in this list originate from one sample, sequenced in a study of T cells in Graves' hyperthyroidism and ophthalmopathy. Amplification targeted TCR beta CDR3 regions from RNA transcripts. Primed by the HTBI set, a first-round RT-PCR was run on the TCR CDR3. Each CDR3 protein is one row after TCRdb ran MiXCR on the multiplex PCR reads. This table has about 510,000 distinct CDR3 sequences, around 13% appearing once. What was sequenced was blood. The source is a woman in her thirties or forties with Graves' hyperthyroidism.

This clonotype showed up many times. This rearrangement joins TRBV28 to TRBJ2-2; D is undetermined. The CDR3 is 15 residues long. The V end was cut by 2 bases, the J end by 4 bases, with 11 bases between. CDR1 and CDR2 from the germline V gene are MDHEN and SYDVKM. CDR3 in amino acids: CASSLNLGVTGELFF. CDR3 DNA sequence: TGTGCCAGCAGTTTAAATCTTGGGGTCACCGGGGAGCTGTTTTTT. The entire variable domain, with the rest obtained from reference TRBV28 and TRBJ2-2, is as follows: DVKVTQSSRYLVKRTGEKVFLECVQDMDHENMFWYRQDPGLGLRLIYFSYDVKMKEKGDIPEGYSVSREKKERFSLILESASTNQTSMYLCASSLNLGVTGELFFGEGSRLTVL.

This clonotype showed up many times. The chain couples TRBV24-1 to TRBJ2-1, with D unclear. Germline CDR1 KGHDR, CDR2 SFDVKD. V shed 1 base and J shed 6 bases, with 12 bases lying between them. This CDR3 is built from 15 residues. The CDR3 sequence is CATSDLRSGRNEQFF. In DNA, the CDR3 is TGTGCCACCAGTGATTTAAGGTCGGGCCGCAATGAGCAGTTCTTC.

This clonotype was seen repeatedly, ten times or more. The rearrangement joins TRBV28 to TRBJ1-4, with D maybe TRBD1 (5 bases). From germline, CDR1 is MDHEN and CDR2 SYDVKM. The CDR3 is 17 amino acids. Trimming took 6 bases from V and 0 from J, leaving 17 bases between them. CDR3 bases: TGTGCCAGCAGGTGGGGGAGCCGACTTGCAACTAATGAAAAACTGTTTTTT. Translating gives CASRWGSRLATNEKLFF. The full variable domain, rest sourced from reference TRBV28 and TRBJ1-4, is DVKVTQSSRYLVKRTGEKVFLECVQDMDHENMFWYRQDPGLGLRLIYFSYDVKMKEKGDIPEGYSVSREKKERFSLILESASTNQTSMYLCASRWGSRLATNEKLFFGSGTQLSVL.

The gene calls are TRBV7-9 and TRBJ1-2; D remains unclear. CDR1 and CDR2 (germline): SEHNR, FQNEAQ (reference sequence). CDR3 length equals 9 residues. The germline V and J ends were trimmed by 8 bases and 6 bases, with 4 bases remaining between them. In DNA form, the CDR3 reads TGTGCCAGCGGGGATGGCTACACCTTC. Encoded protein: CASGDGYTF. The variable domain in full, completed from reference TRBV7-9 and TRBJ1-2, reads DTGVSQNPRHKITKRGQNVTFRCDPISEHNRLYWYRQTLGQGPEFLTYFQNEAQLEKSRLLSDRFSAERPKGSFSTLEIQRTEQGDSAMYLCASGDGYTFGSGTRLTVV.

This clonotype was seen at least ten times. This chain joins TRBV28 and TRBJ1-6; no reliable D call. The CDR3 runs 17 residues. Trimming removed 3 bases at V and 9 bases at J, with 21 bases between. Germline V gene lookup returns CDR1 MDHEN and CDR2 SYDVKM. CDR3 coding DNA: TGTGCCAGCAGTTTGGGTGGACCCGGGTCTCAGGCTTCACCCCTCCACTTT. Protein: CASSLGGPGSQASPLHF. The entire variable domain, with the rest obtained from reference TRBV28 and TRBJ1-6, is as follows: DVKVTQSSRYLVKRTGEKVFLECVQDMDHENMFWYRQDPGLGLRLIYFSYDVKMKEKGDIPEGYSVSREKKERFSLILESASTNQTSMYLCASSLGGPGSQASPLHFGNGTRLTVT.